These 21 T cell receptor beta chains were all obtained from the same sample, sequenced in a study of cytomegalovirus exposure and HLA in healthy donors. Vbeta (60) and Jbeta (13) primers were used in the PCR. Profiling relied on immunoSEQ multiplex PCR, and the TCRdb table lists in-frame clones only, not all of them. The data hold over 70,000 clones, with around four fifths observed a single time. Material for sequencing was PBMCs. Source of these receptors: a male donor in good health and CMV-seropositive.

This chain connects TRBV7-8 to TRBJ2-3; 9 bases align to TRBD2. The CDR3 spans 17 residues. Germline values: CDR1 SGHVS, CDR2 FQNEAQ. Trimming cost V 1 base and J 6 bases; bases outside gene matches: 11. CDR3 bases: TGTGCCAGCAGCTTAGGGTGGAGAGCGGGAGGTTTGGATACGCAGTATTTT. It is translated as CASSLGWRAGGLDTQYF.

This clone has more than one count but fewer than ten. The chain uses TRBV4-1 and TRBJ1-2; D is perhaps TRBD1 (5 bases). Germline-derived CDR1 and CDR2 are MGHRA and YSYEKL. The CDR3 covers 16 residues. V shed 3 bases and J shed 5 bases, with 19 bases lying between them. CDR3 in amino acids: CASSQLWGFSGYGYTF. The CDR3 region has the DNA TGCGCCAGCAGCCAGCTTTGGGGCTTTTCTGGGTATGGCTACACCTTC.

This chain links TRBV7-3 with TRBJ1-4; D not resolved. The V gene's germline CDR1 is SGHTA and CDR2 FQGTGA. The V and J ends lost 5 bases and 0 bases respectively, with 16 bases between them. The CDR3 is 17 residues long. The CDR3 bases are TGTGCCAGCAGCCCACCCGGACGGGATGCAACTAATGAAAAACTGTTTTTT. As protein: CASSPPGRDATNEKLFF.

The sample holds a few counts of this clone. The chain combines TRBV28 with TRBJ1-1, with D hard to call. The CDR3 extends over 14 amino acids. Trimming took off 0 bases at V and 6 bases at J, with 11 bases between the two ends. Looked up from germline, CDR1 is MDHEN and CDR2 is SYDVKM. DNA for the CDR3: TGTGCCAGCAGTTTATGGTTTGGCGGGTCTGAAGCTTTCTTT. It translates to CASSLWFGGSEAFF.

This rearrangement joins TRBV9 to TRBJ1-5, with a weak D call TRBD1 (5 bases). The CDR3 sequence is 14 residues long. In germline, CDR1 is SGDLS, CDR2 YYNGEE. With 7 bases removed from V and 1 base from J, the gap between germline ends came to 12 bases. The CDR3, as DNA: TGTGCCAGCGGATTTGACAGCAGCAATCAGCCCCAGCATTTT. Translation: CASGFDSSNQPQHF.

CDR3 residues: CASSLSRNTGELFF. The CDR3 DNA reads as TGTGCCAGCAGCCTCTCTAGGAACACCGGGGAGCTGTTTTTT. The chain links TRBV7-2 to TRBJ2-2, with D uncertain. Trimming took 5 bases from V and 1 from J, leaving 8 bases between them. The CDR3 has 14 residues. In germline, CDR1 is SGHTA, CDR2 FQGNSA.

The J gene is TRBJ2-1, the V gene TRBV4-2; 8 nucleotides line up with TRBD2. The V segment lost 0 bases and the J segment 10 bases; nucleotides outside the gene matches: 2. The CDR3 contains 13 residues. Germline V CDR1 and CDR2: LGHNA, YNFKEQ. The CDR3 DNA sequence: TGTGCCAGCAGCCAAGATGGACTAGCCGAGCAGTTCTTC. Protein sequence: CASSQDGLAEQFF.

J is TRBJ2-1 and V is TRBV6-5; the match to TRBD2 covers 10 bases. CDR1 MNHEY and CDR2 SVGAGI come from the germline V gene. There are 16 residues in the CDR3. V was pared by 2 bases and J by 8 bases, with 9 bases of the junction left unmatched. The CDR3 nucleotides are TGTGCCAGCAGTTACGACCGCCGACTAGCGGGTTATGAGCAGTTCTTC. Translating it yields CASSYDRRLAGYEQFF.

The CDR3 sequence: CASSPGLVYEQYF. The CDR3 DNA sequence: TGTGCCAGCAGTCCCGGACTAGTTTACGAGCAGTACTTC. The rearrangement joins TRBV27 to TRBJ2-7, with 7 nucleotides matching TRBD2. CDR1 and CDR2 (germline): MNHEY, SMNVEV (reference sequence). Unmatched junction bases numbered 5, after V lost 5 bases and J lost 4 bases. The CDR3 is made up of 13 amino acids.

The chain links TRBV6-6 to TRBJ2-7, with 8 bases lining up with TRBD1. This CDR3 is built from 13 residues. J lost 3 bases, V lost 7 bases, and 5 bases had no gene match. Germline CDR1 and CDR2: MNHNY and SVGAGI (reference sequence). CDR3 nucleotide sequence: TGTGCCAGCACAGACAGGGGTTTCTACGAGCAGTACTTC. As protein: CASTDRGFYEQYF.

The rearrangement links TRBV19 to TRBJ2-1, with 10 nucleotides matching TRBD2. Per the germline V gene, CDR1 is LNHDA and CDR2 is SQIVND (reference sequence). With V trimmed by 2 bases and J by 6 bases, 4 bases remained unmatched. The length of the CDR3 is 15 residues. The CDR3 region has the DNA TGTGCCAGTAGTATACTCGGGACTAGCGTCAATGAGCAGTTCTTC. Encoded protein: CASSILGTSVNEQFF.

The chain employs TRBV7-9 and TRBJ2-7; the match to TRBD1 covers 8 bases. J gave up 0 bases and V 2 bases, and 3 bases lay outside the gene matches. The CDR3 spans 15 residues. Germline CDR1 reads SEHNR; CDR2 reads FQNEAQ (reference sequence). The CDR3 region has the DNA TGTGCCAGCAGCTTATCAGGGGGCACCTCCTACGAGCAGTACTTC. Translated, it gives CASSLSGGTSYEQYF.

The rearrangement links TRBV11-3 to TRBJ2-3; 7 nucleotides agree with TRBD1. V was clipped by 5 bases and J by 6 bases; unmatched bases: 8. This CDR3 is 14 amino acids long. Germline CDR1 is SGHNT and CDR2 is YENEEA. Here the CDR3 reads CASSKDRAADTQYF. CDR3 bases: TGTGCCAGCAGCAAAGACAGGGCCGCGGATACGCAGTATTTT.

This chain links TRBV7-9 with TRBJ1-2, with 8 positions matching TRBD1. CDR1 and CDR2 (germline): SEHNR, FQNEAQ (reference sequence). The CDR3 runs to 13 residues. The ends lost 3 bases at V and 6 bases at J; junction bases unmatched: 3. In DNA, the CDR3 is TGTGCCAGCAGCTTGACAGGGGTCGATGGCTACACCTTC. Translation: CASSLTGVDGYTF.

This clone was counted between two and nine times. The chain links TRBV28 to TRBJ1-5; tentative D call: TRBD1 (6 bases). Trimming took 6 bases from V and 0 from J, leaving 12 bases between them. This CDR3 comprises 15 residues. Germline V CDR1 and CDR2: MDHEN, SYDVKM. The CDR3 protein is CASRVVGASNQPQHF. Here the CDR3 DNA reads TGTGCCAGCAGGGTAGTGGGGGCTAGCAATCAGCCCCAGCATTTT.

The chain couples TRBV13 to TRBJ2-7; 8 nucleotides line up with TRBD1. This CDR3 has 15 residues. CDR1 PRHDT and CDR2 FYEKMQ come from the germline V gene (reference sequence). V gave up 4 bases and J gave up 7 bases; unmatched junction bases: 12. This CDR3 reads CASSSSGGASIEQYF. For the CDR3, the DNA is TGTGCCAGCAGCTCCTCAGGGGGCGCAAGTATTGAGCAGTACTTC.

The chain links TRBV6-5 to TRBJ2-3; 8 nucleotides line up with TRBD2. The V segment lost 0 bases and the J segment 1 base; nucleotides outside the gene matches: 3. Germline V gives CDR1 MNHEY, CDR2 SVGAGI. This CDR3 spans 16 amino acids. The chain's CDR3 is CASSYSSGGGTDTQYF. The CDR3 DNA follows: TGTGCCAGCAGTTACTCGAGCGGGGGCGGCACAGATACGCAGTATTTT.

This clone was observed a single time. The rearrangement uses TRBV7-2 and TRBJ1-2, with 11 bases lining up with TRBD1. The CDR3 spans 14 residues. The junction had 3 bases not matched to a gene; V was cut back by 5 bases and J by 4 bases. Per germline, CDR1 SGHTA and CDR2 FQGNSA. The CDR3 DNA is TGTGCCAGCAGCATGGGACAGGGGGGCTATGGCTACACCTTC. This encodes CASSMGQGGYGYTF.

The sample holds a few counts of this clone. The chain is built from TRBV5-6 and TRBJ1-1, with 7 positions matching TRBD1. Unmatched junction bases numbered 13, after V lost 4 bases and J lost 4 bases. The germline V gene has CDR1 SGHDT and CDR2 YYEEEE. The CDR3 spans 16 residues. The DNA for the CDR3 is TGTGCCAGCAGCCAGGGGGTGTTTGGTTCGGCCACTGAAGCTTTCTTT. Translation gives CASSQGVFGSATEAFF.

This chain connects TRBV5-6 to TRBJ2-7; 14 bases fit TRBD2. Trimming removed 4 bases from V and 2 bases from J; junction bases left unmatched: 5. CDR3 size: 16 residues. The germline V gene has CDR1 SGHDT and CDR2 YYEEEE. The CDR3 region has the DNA TGTGCCAGCAGCCTGGGACTAGCGGGAGTTCCCTACGAGCAGTACTTC. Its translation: CASSLGLAGVPYEQYF.

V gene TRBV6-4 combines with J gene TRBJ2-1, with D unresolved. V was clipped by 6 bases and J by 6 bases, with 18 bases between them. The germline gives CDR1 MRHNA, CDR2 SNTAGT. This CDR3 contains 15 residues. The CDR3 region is CASRAIASPGNEQFF. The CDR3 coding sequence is TGTGCCAGCAGAGCTATAGCCTCTCCTGGCAATGAGCAGTTCTTC.